What follows describes a single T cell receptor (beta chain). This record comes from a study of T cell responses to AZD1222 COVID-19 vaccine. Some clones are missing from TCRdb's copy, which holds only in-frame ones; the method was immunoSEQ multiplex PCR. The sample shows 150,000 to 160,000 clones, about 92% of them seen only once. Sequenced here: peripheral blood, sampled on day 0 of AZD1222 vaccination. This receptor was obtained from an adult in good health.

The CDR3, as DNA: TGTGCCAGTAGTACGGCGGGACTCACCTACAATGAGCAGTTCTTC. This codes for CASSTAGLTYNEQFF. V and J are TRBV19 and TRBJ2-1; TRBD2 is a possible D gene (6 bases). The CDR3 totals 15 residues. CDR1 and CDR2 from the germline V gene are LNHDA and SQIVND (reference sequence). V was shortened by 4 bases and J by 2 bases, with 12 bases between the two germline ends. The complete variable domain, with remaining parts taken from reference TRBV19 and TRBJ2-1, reads DGGITQSPKYLFRKEGQNVTLSCEQNLNHDAMYWYRQDPGQGLRLIYYSQIVNDFQKGDIAEGYSVSREKKESFPLTVTSAQKNPTAFYLCASSTAGLTYNEQFFGPGTRLTVL.